The rows below give T cell receptor beta chains drawn from one sample of a study of blood T cell repertoires in COVID-19. This table comes from immunoSEQ multiplex PCR, and its TCRdb copy is limited to in-frame clones, with some not included. The profile shows around 78,000 clones, around four fifths of them singletons. Sequences were obtained from peripheral blood. The origin of the receptors is a human donor in a cohort sampled during active COVID-19. Each CDR3 is given with its conserved first and last residue. The D gene is left open where the match is weak. Expanded clones get a size class; other rows say once, few or many, or leave the size out.

.	TRBV5-6	TRBJ2-5	.	CASSLVTGGEETQYF	TGTGCCAGCAGCTTGGTCACCGGCGGGGAGGAGACCCAGTACTTC
.	TRBV3-1/TRBV3-2	TRBJ1-1	.	CASSRGGVTNTEAFF	TGTGCCAGCAGCCGAGGGGGGGTTACGAACACTGAAGCTTTCTTT
.	TRBV25-1	TRBJ2-3	TRBD1	CASRPTEGRGKADTQYF	TGTGCCAGCAGACCCACCGAGGGCAGGGGGAAGGCAGATACGCAGTATTTT
.	TRBV2	TRBJ2-7	TRBD1	CASRTGVSSYEQYF	TGTGCCAGCAGGACAGGGGTTTCTTCCTACGAGCAGTACTTC
.	TRBV10-2	TRBJ2-3	.	CASSPGGAGTDTQYF	TGCGCCAGCAGCCCCGGAGGGGCAGGTACAGATACGCAGTATTTT
.	TRBV6-4	TRBJ2-3	.	CASSEAGLF	TGTGCCAGCAGTGAAGCTGGACTGTTT
.	TRBV6-6	TRBJ1-2	.	CASSPPGESGYTF	TGTGCCAGCAGCCCCCCCGGGGAGAGTGGCTACACCTTC
few	TRBV19	TRBJ1-6	TRBD1	CASKQGFDSPLHF	TGTGCCAGTAAACAGGGGTTTGATTCACCCCTCCACTTT
once	TRBV2	TRBJ2-5	TRBD1	CASRSGTGWETQYF	TGTGCCAGCAGGTCGGGGACAGGGTGGGAGACCCAGTACTTC
.	TRBV5-6	TRBJ2-2	TRBD2	CASSLLRGDPRTGELFF	TGTGCCAGCAGCTTGTTGCGGGGGGACCCGAGAACCGGGGAGCTGTTTTTT
.	TRBV19	TRBJ2-3	TRBD1	CASSMAGGNADTQYF	TGTGCCAGTAGTATGGCAGGGGGTAACGCAGATACGCAGTATTTT
.	TRBV27	TRBJ2-7	.	CASSLWDTDEQYF	TGTGCCAGCAGTTTATGGGACACGGACGAGCAGTACTTC
.	TRBV7-2	TRBJ1-3	.	CASSFAPQGGSGNTIYF	TGTGCCAGCAGCTTCGCCCCGCAGGGCGGCTCTGGAAACACCATATATTTT
.	TRBV3-1/TRBV3-2	TRBJ1-4	.	CASSQGYLRGEKLFF	TGTGCCAGCAGCCAGGGGTACTTACGGGGTGAAAAACTGTTTTTT
.	TRBV2	TRBJ1-6	.	CASRPTGLENSPLHF	TGTGCCAGCAGACCAACAGGGCTCGAGAATTCACCCCTCCACTTT
.	TRBV6-5	TRBJ2-1	.	CASSSRSYNEQFF	TGTGCCAGCAGTAGCCGGAGCTACAATGAGCAGTTCTTC
.	TRBV13	TRBJ2-5	TRBD2	CASSLRLGGEETQYF	TGTGCCAGCAGCTTACGCCTCGGGGGGGAGGAGACCCAGTACTTC
.	TRBV3-1/TRBV3-2	TRBJ1-5	.	CASSQGRQLNQPQHF	TGTGCCAGCAGCCAAGGGAGACAGCTCAATCAGCCCCAGCATTTT
.	TRBV7-9	TRBJ2-7	TRBD1	CASSLGTGYEQYF	TGTGCCAGCAGCTTAGGGACAGGCTACGAGCAGTACTTC
.	TRBV11-2	TRBJ1-1	.	CASSLGGGRVTEAFF	TGTGCCAGCAGCTTAGGGGGCGGGAGGGTCACTGAAGCTTTCTTT
.	TRBV2	TRBJ1-2	.	CASSLQGANYGYTF	TGTGCCAGCAGTCTCCAAGGGGCTAACTATGGCTACACCTTC
.	TRBV6-2/TRBV6-3	TRBJ2-1	TRBD2	CASSPRERGGNNEQFF	TGTGCCAGCAGCCCCAGGGAGCGGGGAGGGAACAATGAGCAGTTCTTC
.	TRBV5-1	TRBJ1-6	.	CASSLEAGNSPLHF	TGCGCCAGCAGCTTGGAGGCCGGGAATTCACCCCTCCACTTT
.	TRBV7-8	TRBJ2-1	TRBD2	CASSLARGVAGWNEQFF	TGTGCCAGCAGCTTAGCGAGGGGGGTAGCGGGGTGGAATGAGCAGTTCTTC
.	TRBV11-2	TRBJ2-1	.	CASSPYNEQFF	TGTGCCAGCAGCCCTTACAATGAGCAGTTCTTC
few	TRBV6-6	TRBJ1-2	TRBD1	CATTGQDYGYTF	TGTGCCACCACGGGACAGGACTATGGCTACACCTTC
.	TRBV7-2	TRBJ2-7	TRBD2	CASSLFSRLAGGTYEQYF	TGTGCCAGCAGCTTATTTAGTCGGCTGGCGGGGGGTACCTACGAGCAGTACTTC
.	TRBV2	TRBJ1-1	.	CASGYGGVGTEAFF	TGTGCCAGCGGATACGGCGGGGTTGGCACTGAAGCTTTCTTT
.	TRBV2	TRBJ2-3	TRBD2	CASSDGLAGGTQYF	TGTGCCAGCAGTGACGGACTAGCGGGGGGTACGCAGTATTTT
few	TRBV29-1	TRBJ1-2	.	CSVVTTNNYGYTF	TGCAGCGTTGTAACAACAAATAACTATGGCTACACCTTC